This TCR beta chain was documented in a study of blood T cell repertoires in COVID-19. The germline V gene encodes CDR1 SGHNT and CDR2 YYREEE (reference sequence). The CDR3 spans 17 residues. Trimming removed 0 bases at V and 5 bases at J, with 18 bases between. Assay: immunoSEQ multiplex PCR; the TCRdb copy retains only in-frame clones and omits some. Here the sample spans about 180,000 clones, 80% to 90% being singletons. The sequence came from a man aged 18 to 30 who had recovered from COVID-19. The genes are TRBV5-4 and TRBJ2-1; the D gene is possibly TRBD2 (6 bases). Input material: peripheral blood. Here the CDR3 reads CASSLALGGAVDNEQFF. For the CDR3, the DNA is TGTGCCAGCAGCTTGGCCCTCGGGGGAGCGGTAGACAATGAGCAGTTCTTC. Based on the CDR3 plus reference TRBV5-4 and TRBJ2-1, the full variable domain is ETGVTQSPTHLIKTRGQQVTLRCSSQSGHNTVSWYQQALGQGPQFIFQYYREEENGRGNFPPRFSGLQFPNYSSELNVNALELDDSALYLCASSLALGGAVDNEQFFGPGTRLTVL.